One sample yielded the 18 T cell receptor beta chains listed below, sequenced in a study of shared clonotypes between healthy human individuals. Terminally differentiated effector memory CD45RA+ cells were excluded by CCR7 positive selection of CD45RO-negative cells. Profiled with immunoSEQ multiplex PCR; TCRdb holds only in-frame clones, not every one. The table includes around 620,000 clones, roughly 96% detected once. Input material: naive CD8+ T cells sorted from blood. Receptors were obtained from a woman younger than 45 in good health.

The chain links TRBV27 to TRBJ2-7; possible D gene TRBD1, 5 bases. The germline CDR1 and CDR2 sequences are MNHEY and SMNVEV (reference sequence). This CDR3 spans 14 amino acids. Trimming removed 5 bases at V and 0 bases at J, with 11 bases between. CDR3 DNA: TGTGCCAGCAGTCAGACAGATAGCTCCTACGAGCAGTACTTC. Residues: CASSQTDSSYEQYF.

The V gene is TRBV5-1, the J gene TRBJ2-5; no definite D call. The V end was cut by 0 bases, the J end by 3 bases, with 0 bases between. The CDR3 covers 11 residues. Germline V gives CDR1 SGHRS, CDR2 YFSETQ. The CDR3 sequence is CASSLEETQYF. The DNA for the CDR3 is TGCGCCAGCAGCTTGGAAGAGACCCAGTACTTC.

V usage is TRBV28 and J usage is TRBJ2-5; 8 nucleotides agree with TRBD2. In germline, CDR1 is MDHEN, CDR2 SYDVKM. This CDR3 has 18 residues. Trimming took 5 bases from V and 2 from J; bases not matched to a gene: 16. The CDR3 DNA reads TGTGCCAGCAGTGACGGGACTAGACAAGAGGGTAGACAAGAGACCCAGTACTTC. Translation: CASSDGTRQEGRQETQYF.

The V gene is TRBV9, the J gene TRBJ2-7, with 8 bases matching TRBD1. The length of the CDR3 is 15 residues. Germline assignment: CDR1 SGDLS and CDR2 YYNGEE. V dropped 0 bases and J dropped 2; count of bases not matched to a gene: 4. The CDR3 is CASSVEQGGAYEQYF. CDR3 DNA sequence: TGTGCCAGCAGCGTAGAACAGGGGGGCGCCTACGAGCAGTACTTC.

The genes are TRBV5-1 and TRBJ2-7, with 10 bases matching TRBD2. V lost 5 bases to trimming and J lost 9 bases; unmatched junction nucleotides: 11. Germline values: CDR1 SGHRS, CDR2 YFSETQ. This CDR3 contains 14 residues. CDR3 sequence (DNA): TGCGCCAGCAGAGGAGTAACTAGCGGGAACGGGCAGTACTTC. This encodes CASRGVTSGNGQYF.

The sample holds one count of this clone. The chain is built from TRBV11-2 and TRBJ2-3; TRBD2 aligns across 8 bases. The ends lost 5 bases at V and 5 bases at J; junction bases unmatched: 12. The CDR3 is 16 amino acids. The germline gives CDR1 SGHAT, CDR2 FQNNGV. CDR3 coding DNA: TGTGCCAGCAGCCCAATAGCGGGACTTTATGTAGATACGCAGTATTTT. Translated: CASSPIAGLYVDTQYF.

The chain links TRBV5-1 to TRBJ1-4; D uncertain. The CDR3 runs to 16 residues. Germline V gene lookup returns CDR1 SGHRS and CDR2 YFSETQ. Trimming shortened V by 0 bases and J by 8 bases, and 17 bases separated the two germline ends. CDR3 nucleotide sequence: TGCGCCAGCAGCTTGGAGGACTCACTAAGTGGCGAAAAACTGTTTTTT. Its protein product is CASSLEDSLSGEKLFF.

Details on this clone: The sample has other DNA sequences that encode this CDR3 too. The V gene is TRBV27, the J gene TRBJ2-7; D unclear. The CDR3 has 13 amino acids. Germline assignment: CDR1 MNHEY and CDR2 SMNVEV (reference sequence). The V gene lost 3 bases and the J gene lost 1 base, with 7 bases spanning the gap. The DNA for the CDR3 is TGTGCCAGCAGTTTTTCGGTTTCCTACGAGCAGTACTTC. Translated, it gives CASSFSVSYEQYF.

The J gene is TRBJ2-1, the V gene TRBV19; a possible D gene is TRBD1 (6 bases). Germline CDR1 is LNHDA and CDR2 is SQIVND (reference sequence). CDR3 length: 16 residues. Trimming removed 3 bases from V and 4 bases from J, with 16 bases in between. The CDR3 region is CASSIGTLRGYNEQFF. The CDR3 nucleotides are TGTGCCAGTAGTATCGGGACACTACGTGGGTACAATGAGCAGTTCTTC.

The chain joins TRBV5-1 to TRBJ2-7; perhaps TRBD2 as D (5 bases). V gave up 0 bases and J gave up 6 bases, with 10 bases separating them. The CDR3 loop spans 13 amino acids. Germline-derived CDR1 and CDR2 are SGHRS and YFSETQ. The CDR3 protein is CASSLGGSGEQYF. DNA for the CDR3: TGCGCCAGCAGCTTGGGAGGGTCCGGCGAGCAGTACTTC.

The rearrangement joins TRBV6-6 to TRBJ2-6, with D hard to call. The V gene lost 2 bases and the J gene lost 3 bases, with 8 bases spanning the gap. The germline V gene has CDR1 MNHNY and CDR2 SVGAGI (reference sequence). The CDR3 is made up of 15 amino acids. The DNA of the CDR3 is TGTGCCAGCAGTTACGGGGATCTTGGGGCCAACGTCCTGACTTTC. Amino acid sequence: CASSYGDLGANVLTF.

The chain has TRBV28 and TRBJ2-7; D is possibly TRBD2 (5 bases). Trimming pared 4 bases from V and 3 bases from J, leaving 13 bases between. CDR1 MDHEN and CDR2 SYDVKM come from the germline V gene. This CDR3 has 14 residues. The CDR3 region is CASSSLEAIYEQYF. DNA of the CDR3: TGTGCCAGCAGTTCGTTGGAGGCGATCTACGAGCAGTACTTC.

This clone appeared a single time. The chain combines TRBV14 with TRBJ2-1, with TRBD2 matching 7 bases. Germline V CDR1 and CDR2: SGHDN, FVKESK. Losses at the gene ends were 1 base for V and 2 bases for J; bases not matched to a gene: 11. The length of the CDR3 is 18 residues. In DNA form, the CDR3 reads TGTGCCAGCAGCCAAGTGGCTAGCGGACCCAGAACCTACAATGAGCAGTTCTTC. It codes for CASSQVASGPRTYNEQFF.

The chain has TRBV6-5 and TRBJ2-7; D uncertain. This CDR3 is 13 amino acids long. Germline CDR1 and CDR2: MNHEY and SVGAGI. The V and J ends lost 1 base and 3 bases respectively, with 7 bases between them. The CDR3 DNA sequence: TGTGCCAGCAGTTACTACACAGACTACGAGCAGTACTTC. It codes for CASSYYTDYEQYF.

The chain couples TRBV29-1 to TRBJ2-7, with 10 bases that match TRBD2. Trimming took 1 base from V and 6 from J; bases not matched to a gene: 9. Looked up from germline, CDR1 is SQVTM and CDR2 is ANQGSEA. The CDR3 loop spans 15 amino acids. CDR3 nucleotide sequence: TGCAGCGTTGAAGGTGGGGAGCTAGCGGGAGCCGAGCAGTACTTC. It is translated as CSVEGGELAGAEQYF.

The chain uses TRBV2 and TRBJ1-1, with 7 bases matching TRBD1. The CDR3 has 16 residues. From germline, CDR1 is SNHLY and CDR2 FYNNEI. J lost 1 base, V lost 2 bases, and 7 bases had no gene match. CDR3 sequence reads: CASSERGTDWNTEAFF. The CDR3 DNA follows: TGTGCCAGCAGTGAACGAGGGACAGATTGGAACACTGAAGCTTTCTTT.

The genes are TRBV6-5 and TRBJ2-7, with a possible D match to TRBD1 (6 bases). This CDR3 spans 15 amino acids. Trimming cost V 2 bases and J 2 bases, with 13 bases left between them. The germline V gene has CDR1 MNHEY and CDR2 SVGAGI. The CDR3: CASSYRQGLTYEQYF. In DNA form, the CDR3 reads TGTGCCAGCAGTTACAGGCAGGGGCTAACCTACGAGCAGTACTTC.

This chain connects TRBV27 to TRBJ2-3, with D perhaps TRBD2 (5 bases). Germline CDR1 MNHEY, CDR2 SMNVEV (reference sequence). This CDR3 is built from 14 residues. V was clipped by 6 bases and J by 4 bases, with 14 bases between them. The CDR3 DNA follows: TGTGCCAGCAGACCCGGGGTCTCGGCAGATACGCAGTATTTT. Amino acids: CASRPGVSADTQYF.